Each of the 8 T cell receptor beta chains below was sequenced from the same sample in a study of T cell changes during pregnancy in multiple sclerosis. The repertoire was sequenced with immunoSEQ multiplex PCR; TCRdb's copy has only in-frame clones and lacks some. The sample consists of about 59,000 clones, about 94% of them appearing once. The sequences come from CD8+ T cells from peripheral blood mononuclear cells, collected after pregnancy. The receptors originated from a female donor with multiple sclerosis, enrolled in a pregnancy study.

The chain has TRBV11-2 and TRBJ2-7; tentatively, D is TRBD1 (7 bases). From germline, CDR1 is SGHAT and CDR2 FQNNGV. This CDR3 region has 14 residues. Trimming pared 5 bases from V and 3 bases from J, leaving 14 bases between. The CDR3 spells CASSLPGGNYEQYF. The CDR3 nucleotides are TGTGCCAGCAGCCTCCCAGGGGGGAACTACGAGCAGTACTTC.

This chain joins TRBV4-3 and TRBJ2-4, with D possibly matching TRBD1 (5 bases). The CDR3 totals 14 residues. The V and J ends lost 3 bases and 0 bases respectively, with 6 bases between them. Germline CDR1 is LGHNA and CDR2 is YSLEER. The DNA for the CDR3 is TGCGCCAGCAGCCATGACAGAGCCAAAAACATTCAGTACTTC. It specifies CASSHDRAKNIQYF.

The chain is built from TRBV29-1 and TRBJ2-4; D might be TRBD2 (5 bases). The CDR3 runs 17 residues. Trimming left V 0 bases short and J 4 bases short, with 19 bases between. CDR1 and CDR2 from the germline V gene are SQVTM and ANQGSEA. CDR3 residues: CSVEDREGKQGKNIQYF. As DNA, the CDR3 is TGCAGCGTTGAAGATCGGGAAGGAAAACAAGGGAAAAACATTCAGTACTTC. Variable domain in full (rest from reference TRBV29-1 and TRBJ2-4): SAVISQKPSRDICQRGTSLTIQCQVDSQVTMMFWYRQQPGQSLTLIATANQGSEATYESGFVIDKFPISRPNLTFSTLTVSNMSPEDSSIYLCSVEDREGKQGKNIQYFGAGTRLSVL.

V usage is TRBV11-2 and J usage is TRBJ1-1; D gene unclear. This CDR3 is built from 15 residues. Germline loops: CDR1 SGHAT, CDR2 FQNNGV. The V end was cut by 5 bases, the J end by 8 bases, with 21 bases between. CDR3 in amino acids: CASSTTGSATGEAFF. The CDR3 DNA reads as TGTGCCAGCAGCACGACCGGGAGTGCGACGGGAGAAGCTTTCTTT.

This rearrangement joins TRBV15 to TRBJ1-5; 8 nucleotides line up with TRBD1. V lost 5 bases to trimming and J lost 4 bases; unmatched junction nucleotides: 4. Germline CDR1 reads LNHNV; CDR2 reads YYDKDF (reference sequence). This CDR3 comprises 14 residues. The CDR3 DNA follows: TGTGCCACCAGCCCCAGGGGGCTGAATCAGCCCCAGCATTTT. The encoded protein is CATSPRGLNQPQHF.

The rearrangement links TRBV5-4 to TRBJ2-1, with 12 bases matching TRBD2. Germline assignment: CDR1 SGHNT and CDR2 YYREEE (reference sequence). This CDR3 is built from 15 residues. The J segment lost 8 bases and the V segment lost 5 bases, leaving 8 bases of the junction unmatched. The CDR3: CASRTGLAGTDEQFF. The DNA of the CDR3 is TGTGCCAGCAGAACCGGACTAGCGGGGACGGATGAGCAGTTCTTC. Filled out from reference TRBV5-4 and TRBJ2-1, the complete variable domain reads ETGVTQSPTHLIKTRGQQVTLRCSSQSGHNTVSWYQQALGQGPQFIFQYYREEENGRGNFPPRFSGLQFPNYSSELNVNALELDDSALYLCASRTGLAGTDEQFFGPGTRLTVL.

The gene calls are TRBV6-6 and TRBJ2-2, with 12 bases fitting TRBD2. This CDR3 region has 15 residues. Germline V CDR1 and CDR2: MNHNY, SVGAGI (reference sequence). The J segment lost 6 bases and the V segment lost 6 bases, leaving 5 bases of the junction unmatched. In DNA, the CDR3 is TGTGCCAGCAGCCCGGGACTAGCGGGTCCCGGGGAGCTGTTTTTT. It codes for CASSPGLAGPGELFF.

The chain employs TRBV7-8 and TRBJ2-1; 7 bases match TRBD1. The CDR3 is 14 residues long. Trimming removed 10 bases from V and 0 bases from J; junction bases left unmatched: 6. The V gene's germline CDR1 is SGHVS and CDR2 FQNEAQ. The CDR3 sequence is CATGDSRSYNEQFF. In DNA, the CDR3 is TGTGCCACTGGGGACAGTCGCTCCTACAATGAGCAGTTCTTC.